This T cell receptor (beta chain) is from a study of blood T cell repertoires in COVID-19 (TCRdb year 2020). In the study overall: Collaborator samples came from the United States, Italy and Spain and covered acute and convalescent phases of COVID-19. The material from the prospective study consisted of cDNA or gDNA derived from T cells, B-cell-depleted T cells, or PBMCs. Sample metadata almost always included a de-identified subject ID, COVID-19 status, age in years and sex. HLA class I and class II types, where available, came from metadata supplied by the sample provider rather than from assay-based typing. Samples were obtained from the ongoing ImmuneRACE study (first 160 participants) and from about 1,300 subjects provided by 6 global collaborators. Subjects who had been exposed to COVID-19, were actively infected with it, or had recovered from it provided the deeply sampled blood TCRbeta repertoires that made up the dataset. The repertoires were released in a freely available public database intended as a resource for research on the immune response to SARS-CoV-2. What the research found in general, with its limitations: The quantity of clinical and demographic metadata differed by source and by participant and was supplied without curation.

Trimmed from V: 6 bases; trimmed from J: 2 bases; junction bases lacking a gene match: 4. The CDR3 sequence holds 14 residues, the cysteine and phenylalanine included. Just the 42-base CDR3 DNA is kept, in frame starting at base 1. CDR1 and CDR2, looked up from the germline V gene, are SNHLY and FYNNEI. The immunoSEQ Assay, a bias-controlled multiplex PCR, was used to amplify TCRbeta CDR3 regions from genomic DNA. Processing in the source paper ran as follows. Nucleated cell counts per sample were estimated from amplification of reference gene primers within the assay. To quantify the absolute abundance of each unique TCRbeta CDR3 rearrangement, sequence reads were collapsed and filtered. For each sample, productive Simpson clonality was calculated as the square root of Simpson's diversity index across productive rearrangements. As stored in TCRdb, this immuneACCESS dataset retains in-frame rearrangements with V and J assigned. A fraction of the clones does not appear; measured against another copy, unresolved V genes explain less than half of the discrepancy, and the remainder lacks a known reason. V and J calls and clone size come straight from that table; D and trimming were deduced from the DNA. A total of 140,000 to 150,000 clones appear in this sample, over 75% of them only once. The top ten constitute 6.5% to 9.5% of the sample.

In Seattle, one collaborating source enrolled patients while the infection was active and tracked those patients longitudinally over the course of disease. The collaborating institutions used their own protocols to collect whole blood in K2EDTA tubes. For TCRbeta analysis, collaborator samples were shipped as frozen whole blood, as isolated PBMCs, or as DNA extracted from either sample type. With regard to this clone: The target of this receptor is not known. The record has no base qualities; no much larger clone is one base away.

The clonotype originates from a woman aged 60-70 years with COVID-19, enrolled during active disease. The chain was built from TRBV2 and TRBJ2-5; 9 nucleotides in the junction match TRBD1. The sample taken for sequencing was peripheral blood. The CDR3: CASRPGQGQETQYF. Read as DNA, the sequence is TGTGCCAGCAGACCAGGACAGGGGCAAGAGACCCAGTACTTC.